Ten or more counts support the clone carrying this TCR beta chain. What it binds is unknown. It was RNA transcripts that yielded the amplified TCR beta CDR3 regions. Carried out on the TCR CDR3, a first-round RT-PCR used the HTBI primer set. TCRdb re-called the multiplex PCR reads with MiXCR, one entry per CDR3 protein. The sample has around 300,000 distinct CDR3 sequences, about 20% seen once. The data are from a study of T cells in Graves' hyperthyroidism and ophthalmopathy. V was clipped by 1 base and J by 0 bases; unmatched bases: 4. Per germline, CDR1 GTSNPN and CDR2 SVGIG (reference sequence). The CDR3 is 15 residues long. Points from the study as a whole: Blood held most thyroid clonotypes expanded above 0.001 frequency.

Among ophthalmopathy patients, the Clinical Activity Score reached at least 3, the NOSPECS grade reached at least 4, and duration remained under 3 months. Cells are PBMCs isolated from roughly 9.2 ml of fresh blood. The sequence was collected from a man younger than 40 with Graves' ophthalmopathy. Sequences were obtained from blood. The chain combines TRBV30 with TRBJ2-7; 9 bases are shared with TRBD2. In DNA, the CDR3 is TGTGCCTGGAGTGCCTCTAGCGGGGACTCCTACGAGCAGTACTTC. Translated: CAWSASSGDSYEQYF. Full variable domain (remainder filled in from reference TRBV30 and TRBJ2-7): SQTIHQWPATLVQPVGSPLSLECTVEGTSNPNLYWYRQAAGRGLQLLFYSVGIGQISSEVPQNLSASRPQDRQFILSSKKLLLSDSGFYLCAWSASSGDSYEQYFGPGTRLTVT.